These 11 T cell receptor beta chains were all obtained from the same sample, sequenced in a study of T cells in Graves' hyperthyroidism and ophthalmopathy. TCR beta CDR3 regions were amplified from RNA. Researchers ran a first-round RT-PCR on the TCR CDR3 using the HTBI primer set. TCRdb analysed the multiplex PCR reads with MiXCR anew, one entry per CDR3 protein. The data contain around 300,000 distinct CDR3 sequences, roughly 13% of them seen just once; the ten biggest clones take up roughly 35%. The sample consisted of blood. Source of these receptors: a woman aged 40-49 years with Graves' ophthalmopathy.

This clonotype showed up just a few times. The J gene is TRBJ2-1, the V gene TRBV12-3 or TRBV12-4; the match to TRBD1 covers 8 bases. This CDR3 region has 13 residues. V trimming: 5 bases; J trimming: 9 bases; junction bases outside the gene matches: 6. CDR3 in DNA: TGTGCCAGCAGTGGGGACAGGCGATTTGAGCAGTTCTTC. It specifies CASSGDRRFEQFF.

CDR3 region: CASSQELIADLQYF. The CDR3 DNA sequence: TGCGCCAGCAGCCAAGAATTGATTGCGGATTTGCAGTACTTC. The genes are TRBV4-1 and TRBJ2-7, with D hard to call. This CDR3 comprises 14 residues. Germline V CDR1 and CDR2: MGHRA, YSYEKL. The V gene lost 0 bases and the J gene lost 9 bases, with 15 bases spanning the gap.

There are many counts of this clonotype. CDR3 coding DNA: TGTGCCACCAGTGATTTACCTAGCCACAATGAGCAGTTCTTC. Translating it yields CATSDLPSHNEQFF. The chain combines TRBV24-1 with TRBJ2-1; the D gene is possibly TRBD2 (5 bases). The CDR3 has 14 amino acids. Germline-derived CDR1 and CDR2 are KGHDR and SFDVKD. Trimming stripped 1 base from V and 5 bases from J, with 8 bases between.

This clonotype was counted at least ten times. The genes are TRBV11-2 and TRBJ2-5, with D tentatively TRBD1 or TRBD2 (5 bases each). Trimming removed 1 base from V and 4 bases from J, with 16 bases in between. The germline CDR1 and CDR2 sequences are SGHAT and FQNNGV. CDR3 length equals 16 residues. The CDR3 DNA follows: TGTGCCAGCAGCTTAGGGGGGAACACTAGGGGAGAGACCCAGTACTTC. Translating it yields CASSLGGNTRGETQYF.

This clonotype was seen at least ten times. The chain has TRBV27 and TRBJ2-7; 8 positions agree with TRBD2. There are 15 residues in the CDR3. Looked up from germline, CDR1 is MNHEY and CDR2 is SMNVEV (reference sequence). V gave up 6 bases and J gave up 3 bases; unmatched junction bases: 10. The CDR3 protein is CASSLDSSGLYEQYF. The DNA for the CDR3 is TGTGCCAGCAGCCTAGACTCTAGCGGGCTCTACGAGCAGTACTTC.

This clonotype has a count of ten or more. The V gene is TRBV28, the J gene TRBJ2-7; TRBD2 agrees at 9 bases. This CDR3 is built from 16 residues. Germline V lookup: CDR1 MDHEN, CDR2 SYDVKM. Trimming at V came to 3 bases and at J to 4 bases, leaving 10 bases not matched to a gene. CDR3 sequence: CASSFLLRLAVYEQYF. Written as DNA, the CDR3 is TGTGCCAGCAGTTTCCTTTTGAGACTAGCGGTATACGAGCAGTACTTC.

This clonotype was observed many times. The chain has TRBV7-6 and TRBJ2-3; 9 positions match TRBD2. From germline, CDR1 is SGHVS and CDR2 FNYEAQ. J lost 5 bases, V lost 7 bases, and 13 bases had no gene match. CDR3 length equals 16 residues. The CDR3 sequence is CASTTKAGGIIDTQYF. The CDR3 nucleotides read TGTGCCAGCACGACTAAAGCGGGAGGTATTATAGATACGCAGTATTTT.

The table lists this clonotype with many counts. The rearrangement joins TRBV20-1 to TRBJ1-1; D is undetermined. The V and J ends lost 3 bases and 2 bases respectively, with 10 bases between them. This CDR3 has 13 residues. Germline V lookup: CDR1 DFQATT, CDR2 SNEGSKA (reference sequence). CDR3 residues: CSASPPQNTEAFF. The DNA of the CDR3 is TGCAGTGCTAGTCCCCCGCAAAACACTGAAGCTTTCTTT.

This clonotype was recorded many times. The J gene is TRBJ2-3, the V gene TRBV12-3 or TRBV12-4, with a tentative D call TRBD2 (5 bases). This CDR3 has 15 residues. The V end lost 5 bases, the J end lost 0 bases, and 12 bases lay between the germline ends. CDR3 loop: CASSALASSTDTQYF. As DNA, the CDR3 is TGTGCCAGCAGTGCGTTAGCGTCTAGCACAGATACGCAGTATTTT.

This clonotype was seen repeatedly, ten times or more. The chain couples TRBV12-3 or TRBV12-4 to TRBJ1-2; the D is unclear. This CDR3 contains 14 residues. V lost 2 bases and J lost 6, with 13 bases in between. CDR3 region: CASSLTTPRDGYTF. CDR3 nucleotides: TGTGCCAGCAGTTTAACCACCCCTCGGGATGGCTACACCTTC.

Concerning this clonotype itself: A much larger clone differs by one base, so this may be a read error. This chain uses TRBV20-1 with TRBJ1-3, with D unresolved. CDR3 length: 13 amino acids. Germline V gene data show CDR1 as DFQATT and CDR2 as SNEGSKA (reference sequence). The CDR3 reads CSAFGQVGSTIYF. Here the CDR3 DNA reads TGCAGTGCCTTTGGTCAAGTCGGAAGCACCATATATTTT.